The 6 T cell receptor beta chains listed next were all sequenced from one sample in a study of blood T cell repertoires in COVID-19. Method: immunoSEQ multiplex PCR; TCRdb's copy keeps in-frame clones and lacks some. The sample holds tens of thousands of clones; around 80% are singletons and the top ten take over 7.5%. Sequencing used peripheral blood. The receptor source for this set is an elderly woman with acute or convalescent COVID-19.

The chain combines TRBV14 with TRBJ2-7; D might be TRBD1 (6 bases). V gave up 8 bases and J gave up 1 base, with 21 bases separating them. CDR1 is SGHDN, CDR2 FVKESK, per germline. This CDR3 is built from 16 residues. CDR3 region: CASGPARGYESYEQYF. For the CDR3, the DNA is TGTGCCAGCGGGCCAGCTAGGGGGTATGAATCCTACGAGCAGTACTTC.

This clone appeared a single time. The chain is built from TRBV3-1 (or the pseudogene TRBV3-2) and TRBJ1-2, with D possibly being TRBD1 (5 bases). The CDR3 runs 13 residues. CDR1 is LGHDT and CDR2 is YNNKEL in the germline V gene (reference sequence). V lost 2 bases and J 7 bases, leaving 11 bases between the germline ends. The DNA for the CDR3 is TGTGCCAGCAGCCAATATAGTGGGGCTGGCTACACCTTC. This sequence encodes CASSQYSGAGYTF.

In nucleotides, the CDR3 is TGTGCCAGTAGTACCCAGGGGGGCGGCTCCTACAATGAGCAGTTCTTC. Its translation: CASSTQGGGSYNEQFF. The chain uses TRBV19 and TRBJ2-1, with D maybe TRBD1 (7 bases). V lost 4 bases and J lost 0, with 13 bases in between. Germline V gene sequence: CDR1 LNHDA, CDR2 SQIVND (reference sequence). There are 16 residues in the CDR3.

This clone is a singleton in its sample. The V and J genes are TRBV19 and TRBJ1-1; perhaps TRBD1 as D (5 bases). Germline V gives CDR1 LNHDA, CDR2 SQIVND (reference sequence). This CDR3 comprises 14 residues. The V gene lost 7 bases and the J gene lost 6 bases, with 18 bases spanning the gap. CDR3 in DNA: TGTGCCAGTACTTATGTTTGGCAGGGCTCTGAAGCTTTCTTT. It is translated as CASTYVWQGSEAFF. Looking up the rest from reference TRBV19 and TRBJ1-1 gives the full variable domain: DGGITQSPKYLFRKEGQNVTLSCEQNLNHDAMYWYRQDPGQGLRLIYYSQIVNDFQKGDIAEGYSVSREKKESFPLTVTSAQKNPTAFYLCASTYVWQGSEAFFGQGTRLTVV.

This chain uses TRBV28 with TRBJ1-6, with D unclear. Germline V gene lookup returns CDR1 MDHEN and CDR2 SYDVKM. This CDR3 has 15 amino acids. Trimming took 5 bases from V and 1 from J, leaving 9 bases between them. Here the CDR3 reads CASSLTQSYNSPLHF. CDR3 in DNA: TGTGCCAGCAGTCTGACTCAATCCTATAATTCACCCCTCCACTTT.

The J gene is TRBJ2-1, the V gene TRBV27, with TRBD1 identical over 10 bases. The CDR3 sequence is 16 residues long. The J segment lost 8 bases and the V segment lost 8 bases, leaving 15 bases of the junction unmatched. The germline CDR1 and CDR2 sequences are MNHEY and SMNVEV (reference sequence). The CDR3, as DNA: TGTGCCAGCGGGGCTATCCGGGACAGGGGAGTCCATGAGCAGTTCTTC. Its protein product is CASGAIRDRGVHEQFF.